The 6 T cell receptor beta chains given below trace back to one sample, sequenced in a study of monozygotic twins with inflammatory bowel disease. TCRdb re-called the 5' RACE reads; every CDR3 protein appears as one record, without DNA. This sample's table reports about 160,000 distinct CDR3 sequences. The sequenced sample was blood. Receptor source: a human donor with ulcerative colitis or Crohn's disease, or a healthy co-twin of an affected twin (not recorded which).

The genes are TRBV5-1 and TRBJ2-5; TCRdb selects TRBD1, and the lack of DNA leaves this call unchecked. Looked up from germline, CDR1 is SGHRS and CDR2 is YFSETQ. The CDR3 is made up of 14 amino acids. The CDR3 is CASSPGTAQETQYF.

V is TRBV19 and J is TRBJ2-1; TCRdb names TRBD2, which stays unverified in the absence of DNA. Looked up from germline, CDR1 is LNHDA and CDR2 is SQIVND (reference sequence). CDR3 length: 15 amino acids. The CDR3 sequence: CASSIVPASYNEQFF.

CDR3 region: CAGRTENTGELFF. This chain links TRBV19 with TRBJ2-2; TCRdb indicates TRBD1, and absent DNA this call remains unverified. The CDR3 spans 13 residues. Germline V gene sequence: CDR1 LNHDA, CDR2 SQIVND (reference sequence).

This sequence joins TRBV5-1 and TRBJ1-5; TCRdb's D call of TRBD1 is untestable without DNA. The CDR3 is 18 residues long. Germline V gene data show CDR1 as SGHRS and CDR2 as YFSETQ. The CDR3 loop is CASSPRGGAKYLNQPQHF.

CDR3 region: CASSRGTSGNTDTQYF. The rearrangement joins TRBV3-1 to TRBJ2-3; TCRdb designates TRBD2, a call that cannot be tested without DNA. This CDR3 comprises 16 residues. Germline values: CDR1 LGHDT, CDR2 YNNKEL (reference sequence).

The rearrangement links TRBV11-1 to TRBJ1-6; no DNA is available, so the TRBD1 call from TCRdb remains unchecked. This CDR3 contains 20 residues. Germline CDR1 and CDR2: SGHAT and FQDESV (reference sequence). The CDR3 sequence: CASSSTSGQGDYSYNSPLHF.